Below are 3 T cell receptor beta chains sequenced from a single sample in a study of blood T cell repertoires in COVID-19. TCRdb's table, derived via immunoSEQ multiplex PCR, lists solely in-frame clones and lacks some. The data show about 180,000 clones, with about 75% seen just once and roughly 28% held by the top ten. Sequenced: peripheral blood. Receptor source: a woman aged 70-85 years with acute or convalescent COVID-19.

The V call is TRBV19, the J call TRBJ2-3; the match to TRBD2 covers 9 bases. Germline V gene sequence: CDR1 LNHDA, CDR2 SQIVND (reference sequence). With 6 bases clipped from V and 9 bases from J, the junction kept 7 bases outside the gene matches. The CDR3 sequence is 13 residues long. This CDR3 is CASSAGGPETQYF. CDR3 nucleotide sequence: TGTGCCAGTAGCGCGGGAGGGCCGGAAACGCAGTATTTT.

The chain recombines TRBV27 with TRBJ2-1; unclear D gene. Germline V gene lookup returns CDR1 MNHEY and CDR2 SMNVEV (reference sequence). This CDR3 spans 12 amino acids. Trimming shortened V by 3 bases and J by 15 bases, and 15 bases separated the two germline ends. CDR3 bases: TGTGCCAGCAGTTTTAACCAACTGAATCTGTTCTTC. This gives the protein CASSFNQLNLFF.

The chain is built from TRBV5-1 and TRBJ2-4; a weak D match, TRBD2 (6 bases). There are 14 residues in the CDR3. V gave up 4 bases and J gave up 7 bases, with 15 bases separating them. Germline V gene sequence: CDR1 SGHRS, CDR2 YFSETQ. The CDR3, as DNA: TGCGCCAGCAGCCCGCGGGACGCCGGCAACATTCAGTACTTC. It yields the protein CASSPRDAGNIQYF.